The text below deals with one T cell receptor (beta chain). What it recognizes is unknown. This CDR3 comprises 14 residues. The germline gives CDR1 SNHLY, CDR2 FYNNEI. Unmatched junction bases numbered 7, after V lost 6 bases and J lost 5 bases. Sequenced with the Oncomine TCR Beta short-read assay was DNA taken from cultured CD4+ T cells. TCRdb ran MiXCR on the PCR reads and lists one entry per CDR3 protein. The sample lists some 4,300 distinct CDR3 sequences, roughly three quarters occurring once. These data are taken from a study of vaccination and CD4 T cells after COVID-19. Study-wide context: Post-COVID draws followed diagnosis by a median around 100 days (range 35 to 161).

Treatment here: roughly 11-day PBMC culture with coronavirus spike peptide pools or control peptides (ViraFEST assay). ViraFEST used peptide pools to expand antigen-specific T cells before TCR sequencing. Once cultured around nine days, CD4+ T cells underwent isolation by negative selection. Material for sequencing was CD4+ T cells from blood, cultured in vitro. The chain uses TRBV2 and TRBJ2-7, with TRBD1 matching 10 bases. This TCR was sampled from a human donor who had recovered from COVID-19. The CDR3 nucleotides are TGTGCCAGCAGGGGTACCGGGACAGGGGACGAGCAGTACTTC. It yields the protein CASRGTGTGDEQYF.